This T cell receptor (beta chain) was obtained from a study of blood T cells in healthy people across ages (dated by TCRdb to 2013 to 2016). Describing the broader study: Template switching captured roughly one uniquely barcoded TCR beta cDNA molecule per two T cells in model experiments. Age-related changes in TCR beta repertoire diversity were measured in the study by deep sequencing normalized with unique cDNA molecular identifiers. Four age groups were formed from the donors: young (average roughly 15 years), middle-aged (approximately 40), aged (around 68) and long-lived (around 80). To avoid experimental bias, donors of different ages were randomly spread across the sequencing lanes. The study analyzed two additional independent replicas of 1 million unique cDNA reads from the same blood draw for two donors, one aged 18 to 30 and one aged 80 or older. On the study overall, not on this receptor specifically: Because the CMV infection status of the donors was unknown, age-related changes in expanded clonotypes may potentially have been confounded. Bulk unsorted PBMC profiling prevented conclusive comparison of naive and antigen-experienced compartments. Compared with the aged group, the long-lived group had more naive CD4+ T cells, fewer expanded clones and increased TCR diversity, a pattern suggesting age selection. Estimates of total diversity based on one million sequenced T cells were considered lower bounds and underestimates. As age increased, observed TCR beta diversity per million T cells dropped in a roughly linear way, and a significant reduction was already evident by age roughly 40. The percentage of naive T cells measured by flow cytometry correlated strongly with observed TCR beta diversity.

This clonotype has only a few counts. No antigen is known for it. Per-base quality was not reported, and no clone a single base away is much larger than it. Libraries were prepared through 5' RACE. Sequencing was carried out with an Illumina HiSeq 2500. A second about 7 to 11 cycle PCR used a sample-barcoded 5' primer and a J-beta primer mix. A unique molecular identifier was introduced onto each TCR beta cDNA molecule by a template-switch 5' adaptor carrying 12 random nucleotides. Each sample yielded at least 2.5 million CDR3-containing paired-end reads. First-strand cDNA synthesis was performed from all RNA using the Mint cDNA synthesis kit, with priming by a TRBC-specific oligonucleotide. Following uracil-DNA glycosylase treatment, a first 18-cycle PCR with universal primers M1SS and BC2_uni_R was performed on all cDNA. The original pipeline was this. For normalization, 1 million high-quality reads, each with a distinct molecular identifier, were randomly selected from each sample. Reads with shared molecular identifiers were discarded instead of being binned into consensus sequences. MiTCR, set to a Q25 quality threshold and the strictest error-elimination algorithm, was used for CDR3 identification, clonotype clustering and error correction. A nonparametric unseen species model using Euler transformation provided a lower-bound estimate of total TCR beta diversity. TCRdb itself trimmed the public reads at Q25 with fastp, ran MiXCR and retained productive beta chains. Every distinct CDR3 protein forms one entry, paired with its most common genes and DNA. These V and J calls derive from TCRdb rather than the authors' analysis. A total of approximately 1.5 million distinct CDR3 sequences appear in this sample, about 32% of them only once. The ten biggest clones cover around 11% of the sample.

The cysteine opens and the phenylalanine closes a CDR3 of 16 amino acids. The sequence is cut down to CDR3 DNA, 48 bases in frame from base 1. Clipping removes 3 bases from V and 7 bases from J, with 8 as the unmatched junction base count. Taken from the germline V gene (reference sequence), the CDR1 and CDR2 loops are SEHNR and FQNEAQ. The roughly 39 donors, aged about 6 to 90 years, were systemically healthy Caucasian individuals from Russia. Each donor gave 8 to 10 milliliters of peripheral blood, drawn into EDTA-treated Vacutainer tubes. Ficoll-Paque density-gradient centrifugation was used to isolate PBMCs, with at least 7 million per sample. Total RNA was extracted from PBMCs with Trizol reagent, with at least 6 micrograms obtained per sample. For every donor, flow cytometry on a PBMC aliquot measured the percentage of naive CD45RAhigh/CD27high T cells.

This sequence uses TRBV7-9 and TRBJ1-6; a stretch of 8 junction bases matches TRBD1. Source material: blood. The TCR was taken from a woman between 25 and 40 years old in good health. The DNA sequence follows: TGTGCCAGCAGCTTTAAGACAGGGGTGTCGAATTCACCCCTCCACTTT. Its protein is CASSFKTGVSNSPLHF.